This entry lists 25 T cell receptor beta chains sequenced from one sample in a study of cytomegalovirus exposure and HLA in healthy donors. The PCR employed 60 Vbeta primers together with 13 Jbeta primers. Clones were read by immunoSEQ multiplex PCR, and TCRdb kept only the in-frame ones, dropping some. The table records around 110,000 clones, approximately 81% of them present only once. The sample was PBMCs. The receptors here all came from a young man in good health and CMV-seronegative.

CDR3 sequence: CASSRGGATNEKLFF. CDR3 DNA: TGTGCCAGCAGCCGGGGAGGGGCAACTAATGAAAAACTGTTTTTT. The V and J genes are TRBV9 and TRBJ1-4; tentative D call: TRBD1 (5 bases). The V end lost 4 bases, the J end lost 0 bases, and 10 bases lay between the germline ends. This CDR3 has 15 amino acids. CDR1 is SGDLS, CDR2 YYNGEE, per germline.

V is TRBV29-1 and J is TRBJ2-1, with 7 bases fitting TRBD1. The V gene end was trimmed by 6 bases and the J gene end by 7 bases; junction bases not matched to a gene: 12. CDR1 is SQVTM, CDR2 ANQGSEA, per germline. CDR3 length: 14 residues. CDR3 sequence (DNA): TGCAGCGTCTCCAGGGGGACCCTGGGGAATGAGCAGTTCTTC. Protein product: CSVSRGTLGNEQFF.

The chain has TRBV29-1 and TRBJ2-3; 12 bases are a match to TRBD1. CDR3 length equals 15 residues. Unmatched junction bases numbered 17, after V lost 4 bases and J lost 15 bases. In germline, CDR1 is SQVTM, CDR2 ANQGSEA. This CDR3 reads CSVGPRDRGPPWEYF. The CDR3 DNA sequence: TGCAGCGTTGGCCCCCGGGACAGGGGGCCCCCCTGGGAATATTTT.

CDR3 loop: CASSPGTTNEQFF. DNA of the CDR3: TGCGCCAGCAGCCCGGGGACTACCAATGAGCAGTTCTTC. The chain recombines TRBV5-1 with TRBJ2-1; TRBD2 aligns across 7 bases. The CDR3 length is 13 residues. Trimming cost V 4 bases and J 6 bases; bases outside gene matches: 4. Looked up from germline, CDR1 is SGHRS and CDR2 is YFSETQ.

This chain connects TRBV11-2 to TRBJ1-1; D not certain. The CDR3 extends over 11 amino acids. From germline, CDR1 is SGHAT and CDR2 FQNNGV. The ends were cut back, 5 bases at V and 8 bases at J, with 9 bases in the middle. CDR3 nucleotide sequence: TGTGCCAGCAGCCTTAGCAGCGAAGCTTTCTTT. Translating it yields CASSLSSEAFF.

The genes are TRBV14 and TRBJ2-6; 7 bases agree with TRBD2. The CDR3 spans 16 residues. V lost 4 bases to trimming and J lost 5 bases; unmatched junction nucleotides: 8. In germline, CDR1 is SGHDN, CDR2 FVKESK. CDR3 sequence reads: CASSPLGREWANVLTF. For the CDR3, the DNA is TGTGCCAGCAGCCCCCTGGGGAGGGAATGGGCCAACGTCCTGACTTTC.

The chain recombines TRBV7-9 with TRBJ2-1; 8 nucleotides agree with TRBD2. J was trimmed by 5 bases and V by 3 bases; bases with no gene match: 6. This CDR3 contains 15 residues. From germline, CDR1 is SEHNR and CDR2 FQNEAQ (reference sequence). This CDR3 is CASSFLTSENNEQFF. In nucleotides, the CDR3 is TGTGCCAGCAGCTTCTTGACTAGCGAAAACAATGAGCAGTTCTTC. Full variable domain (remainder filled in from reference TRBV7-9 and TRBJ2-1): DTGVSQNPRHKITKRGQNVTFRCDPISEHNRLYWYRQTLGQGPEFLTYFQNEAQLEKSRLLSDRFSAERPKGSFSTLEIQRTEQGDSAMYLCASSFLTSENNEQFFGPGTRLTVL.

The chain is built from TRBV19 and TRBJ1-5, with 7 bases matching TRBD1. CDR3 length equals 12 residues. V lost 7 bases, J lost 7 bases, and 4 bases stayed unmatched. Germline V gene lookup returns CDR1 LNHDA and CDR2 SQIVND (reference sequence). CDR3 sequence reads: CASKTGLQPQHF. The CDR3 coding sequence is TGTGCCAGTAAGACAGGGCTCCAGCCCCAGCATTTT.

The DNA of the CDR3 is TGTGCCAGCAGTTTACGGCTCCCGGGACTAGCGAGTCAAGAGACCCAGTACTTC. Its protein is CASSLRLPGLASQETQYF. This rearrangement joins TRBV27 to TRBJ2-5, with 10 positions matching TRBD2. V shed 2 bases, J shed 2 bases, and the junction held 11 bases outside the gene matches. CDR1 is MNHEY and CDR2 is SMNVEV in the germline V gene (reference sequence). The CDR3 sequence is 18 residues long.

In its sample, this clone was seen once. The rearrangement joins TRBV7-3 to TRBJ2-7; 11 bases map to TRBD2. The germline gives CDR1 SGHTA, CDR2 FQGTGA. The J segment lost 2 bases and the V segment lost 7 bases, leaving 10 bases of the junction unmatched. The CDR3 totals 16 residues. The CDR3 loop is CASTQLQTSGTYEQYF. CDR3 in DNA: TGTGCCAGCACCCAGCTTCAGACTAGCGGGACCTACGAGCAGTACTTC.

The chain employs TRBV30 and TRBJ1-2, with D perhaps matching TRBD1 (6 bases). CDR1 and CDR2 (germline): GTSNPN, SVGIG (reference sequence). The CDR3 runs 13 residues. The V gene lost 0 bases and the J gene lost 7 bases, with 12 bases spanning the gap. CDR3: CAWSVTTGTGYTF. Written as DNA, the CDR3 is TGTGCCTGGAGTGTAACTACAGGGACTGGCTACACCTTC.

This chain joins TRBV6-5 and TRBJ2-1; 7 bases are shared with TRBD2. The germline gives CDR1 MNHEY, CDR2 SVGAGI. The CDR3 runs 15 residues. The V and J ends lost 0 bases and 4 bases, in that order; junction bases with no gene match: 3. CDR3 protein: CASSYSGGMYNEQFF. The CDR3 DNA follows: TGTGCCAGCAGTTACTCGGGGGGGATGTACAATGAGCAGTTCTTC.

This sequence joins TRBV4-1 and TRBJ1-2; D is uncertain. Germline loops: CDR1 MGHRA, CDR2 YSYEKL. V gave up 0 bases and J gave up 1 base, with 6 bases separating them. The CDR3 consists of 14 residues. This CDR3 is CASSQEAVNYGYTF. Written as DNA, the CDR3 is TGCGCCAGCAGCCAAGAAGCGGTTAACTATGGCTACACCTTC.

The gene calls are TRBV28 and TRBJ1-5, with no clear D. Trimming removed 2 bases from V and 5 bases from J, with 10 bases in between. The CDR3 extends over 14 amino acids. Germline V gene data show CDR1 as MDHEN and CDR2 as SYDVKM. CDR3 bases: TGTGCCAGCAGTTTAATGGGAGAATATCAGCCCCAGCATTTT. Its protein is CASSLMGEYQPQHF. Based on the CDR3 plus reference TRBV28 and TRBJ1-5, the full variable domain is DVKVTQSSRYLVKRTGEKVFLECVQDMDHENMFWYRQDPGLGLRLIYFSYDVKMKEKGDIPEGYSVSREKKERFSLILESASTNQTSMYLCASSLMGEYQPQHFGDGTRLSIL.

V gene TRBV30 combines with J gene TRBJ1-5; TRBD1 is a possible D gene (5 bases). V lost 4 bases and J 1 base, leaving 17 bases between the germline ends. Germline V gene lookup returns CDR1 GTSNPN and CDR2 SVGIG (reference sequence). The CDR3 length is 16 residues. Here the CDR3 reads CAWTPRRGGSNQPQHF. In DNA form, the CDR3 reads TGTGCCTGGACCCCTCGGAGGGGCGGCAGCAATCAGCCCCAGCATTTT.

The rearrangement uses TRBV7-9 and TRBJ2-3; perhaps TRBD2 as D (5 bases). V lost 4 bases to trimming and J lost 2 bases, with 13 bases between them. The CDR3 contains 15 residues. The germline V gene encodes CDR1 SEHNR and CDR2 FQNEAQ (reference sequence). The CDR3 region has the DNA TGTGCCAGCAGCTCGGAGAGGGCCCTCACAGATACGCAGTATTTT. It translates to CASSSERALTDTQYF.

The chain links TRBV27 to TRBJ2-2; 7 nucleotides align to TRBD1. Germline V gene data show CDR1 as MNHEY and CDR2 as SMNVEV (reference sequence). CDR3 length: 15 amino acids. With V trimmed by 8 bases and J by 1 base, 7 bases remained unmatched. The CDR3 DNA reads as TGTGCCAGCCTGCCGGGACAGCAGAACACCGGGGAGCTGTTTTTT. It yields the protein CASLPGQQNTGELFF.

The V gene is TRBV5-1, the J gene TRBJ2-3; 7 nucleotides match TRBD1. Trimming took 4 bases from V and 11 from J; bases not matched to a gene: 7. The CDR3 has 12 residues. Germline-derived CDR1 and CDR2 are SGHRS and YFSETQ. As DNA, the CDR3 is TGCGCCAGCAGCCCCGACCCAGGGGGGCAGTATTTT. This codes for CASSPDPGGQYF. The whole variable domain, filled in from reference TRBV5-1 and TRBJ2-3, reads KAGVTQTPRYLIKTRGQQVTLSCSPISGHRSVSWYQQTPGQGLQFLFEYFSETQRNKGNFPGRFSGRQFSNSRSEMNVSTLELGDSALYLCASSPDPGGQYFGPGTRLTVL.

V is TRBV7-9 and J is TRBJ1-4; D is ambiguous. V was pared by 6 bases and J by 7 bases, with 21 bases between. The CDR3 has 16 amino acids. In germline, CDR1 is SEHNR, CDR2 FQNEAQ (reference sequence). The CDR3 loop is CASSLRVTNGGEKLFF. The CDR3 nucleotides are TGTGCCAGCAGTTTGCGGGTCACTAACGGCGGTGAAAAACTGTTTTTT.

This chain joins TRBV2 and TRBJ1-2, with TRBD1 matching 11 bases. The J segment lost 0 bases and the V segment lost 6 bases, leaving 12 bases of the junction unmatched. This CDR3 has 18 amino acids. CDR1 and CDR2 from the germline V gene are SNHLY and FYNNEI. CDR3 sequence (DNA): TGTGCCAGCAGCGCTCCGGGACAGGGGGGATCCTCTAACTATGGCTACACCTTC. Its protein product is CASSAPGQGGSSNYGYTF.

The V call is TRBV2, the J call TRBJ2-1; D is uncertain. This CDR3 has 15 amino acids. Germline CDR1 reads SNHLY; CDR2 reads FYNNEI. The V end was cut by 10 bases, the J end by 0 bases, with 16 bases between. CDR3 sequence reads: CAIQSQTRSYNEQFF. CDR3 nucleotide sequence: TGTGCCATCCAATCACAAACCCGCTCCTACAATGAGCAGTTCTTC.

The chain employs TRBV9 and TRBJ2-7, with TRBD2 identical over 11 bases. The CDR3 sequence is 17 residues long. The germline CDR1 and CDR2 sequences are SGDLS and YYNGEE. V shed 0 bases, J shed 1 base, and the junction held 6 bases outside the gene matches. The CDR3 nucleotides are TGTGCCAGCAGCGTAGGTCTAGCGGGAGGCCCATCCTACGAGCAGTACTTC. Protein sequence: CASSVGLAGGPSYEQYF.

The gene calls are TRBV11-2 and TRBJ2-3; TRBD1 is a possible D gene (6 bases). The CDR3 extends over 15 amino acids. Between the trimmed V and J ends, which lost 7 bases and 1 base, there was a span of 15 bases. Germline CDR1 SGHAT, CDR2 FQNNGV. The chain's CDR3 is CASIRGRSGTDTQYF. The CDR3 DNA reads as TGTGCCAGCATCAGGGGACGTTCTGGCACAGATACGCAGTATTTT.

The J gene is TRBJ1-5, the V gene TRBV11-2, with D possibly matching TRBD1 (6 bases). CDR3 length: 16 amino acids. V lost 1 base to trimming and J lost 0 bases, with 10 bases between them. CDR1 and CDR2 from the germline V gene are SGHAT and FQNNGV. As DNA, the CDR3 is TGTGCCAGCAGCTTAGTGTCAGGGGTTAGCAATCAGCCCCAGCATTTT. Amino acids: CASSLVSGVSNQPQHF.

This clone was seen a few times. J is TRBJ1-6 and V is TRBV29-1; D uncertain. From germline, CDR1 is SQVTM and CDR2 ANQGSEA. Trimming took off 7 bases at V and 0 bases at J, with 13 bases between the two ends. This CDR3 is 15 amino acids long. The CDR3 loop reads CSAPEGSSYNSPLHF. The DNA for the CDR3 is TGCAGCGCCCCCGAGGGTAGCTCCTATAATTCACCCCTCCACTTT.